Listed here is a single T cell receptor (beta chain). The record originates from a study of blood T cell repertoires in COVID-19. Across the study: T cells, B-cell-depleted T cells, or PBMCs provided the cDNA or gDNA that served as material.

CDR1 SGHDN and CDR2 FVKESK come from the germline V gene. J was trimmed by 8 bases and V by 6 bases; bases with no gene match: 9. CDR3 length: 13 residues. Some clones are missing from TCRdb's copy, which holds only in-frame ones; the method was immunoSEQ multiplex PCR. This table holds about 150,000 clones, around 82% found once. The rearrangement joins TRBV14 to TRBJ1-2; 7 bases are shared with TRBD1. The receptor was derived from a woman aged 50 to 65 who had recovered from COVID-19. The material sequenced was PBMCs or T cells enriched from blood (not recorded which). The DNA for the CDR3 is TGTGCCAGCAGACGGACAGGCTCGGGAGGCTACACCTTC. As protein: CASRRTGSGGYTF.